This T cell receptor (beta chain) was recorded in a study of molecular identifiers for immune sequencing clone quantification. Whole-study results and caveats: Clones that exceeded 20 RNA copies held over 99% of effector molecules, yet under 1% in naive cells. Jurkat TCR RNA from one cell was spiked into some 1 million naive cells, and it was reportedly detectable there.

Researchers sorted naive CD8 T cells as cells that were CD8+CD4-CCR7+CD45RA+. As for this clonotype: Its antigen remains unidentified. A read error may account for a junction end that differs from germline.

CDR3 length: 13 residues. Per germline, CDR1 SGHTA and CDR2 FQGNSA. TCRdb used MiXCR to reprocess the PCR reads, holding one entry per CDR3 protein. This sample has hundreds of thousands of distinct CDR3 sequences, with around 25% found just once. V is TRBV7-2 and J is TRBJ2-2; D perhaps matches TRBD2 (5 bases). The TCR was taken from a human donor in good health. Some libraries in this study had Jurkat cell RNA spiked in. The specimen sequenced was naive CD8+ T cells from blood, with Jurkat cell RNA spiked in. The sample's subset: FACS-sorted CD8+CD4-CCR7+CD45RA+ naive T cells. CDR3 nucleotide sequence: TGTGCCAGCAGCTTAGGAGCCGCCGGGGAGCTGTGTTTT. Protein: CASSLGAAGELCF. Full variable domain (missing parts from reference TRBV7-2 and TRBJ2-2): GAGVSQSPSNKVTEKGKDVELRCDPISGHTALYWYRQSLGQGLEFLIYFQGNSAPDKSGLPSDRFSAERTGGSVSTLTIQRTQQEDSAVYLCASSLGAAGELCFGEGSRLTVL.